These 7 T cell receptor beta chains were all obtained from the same sample, sequenced in a study of T cell repertoires in cytomegalovirus infection. A single record per CDR3 protein comes from TCRdb applying MiXCR to the reads. The sample consists of some 560,000 distinct CDR3 sequences, almost 40% of them appearing once. These TCRs are of unknown antigen specificity. The sample consisted of cultured PBMCs, taken from culture after CMV antigen stimulation. The receptors were gathered from a human donor in good health (CMV status not recorded). Some clones in this sample may be carry-over from other donors' samples.

The CDR3 loop reads CASILNSEQFF. The DNA for the CDR3 is TGTGCCAGCATCCTGAATTCCGAGCAGTTCTTC. The chain uses TRBV7-6 and TRBJ2-1, with D unresolved. The CDR3 consists of 11 residues. V dropped 7 bases and J dropped 10 bases, with 11 bases sitting between them. Germline CDR1 is SGHVS and CDR2 is FNYEAQ. Together with reference TRBV7-6 and TRBJ2-1, the CDR3 gives the full variable domain: GAGVSQSPRYKVTKRGQDVALRCDPISGHVSLYWYRQALGQGPEFLTYFNYEAQQDKSGLPNDRFSAERPEGSISTLTIQRTEQRDSAMYRCASILNSEQFFGPGTRLTVL.

The chain employs TRBV7-4 and TRBJ1-4; D unresolved. This CDR3 is built from 14 residues. Between the trimmed V and J ends, which lost 5 bases and 4 bases, there was a span of 11 bases. Per the germline V gene, CDR1 is SGHVT and CDR2 is SQSDAQ. The chain's CDR3 is CASSPSTHNEKLFF. The CDR3, as DNA: TGTGCCAGCAGCCCCTCCACCCATAATGAAAAACTGTTTTTT.

This clonotype occurred a few times. The genes are TRBV30 and TRBJ1-1, with D uncertain. CDR1 and CDR2 (germline): GTSNPN, SVGIG (reference sequence). CDR3 size: 11 residues. With 4 bases removed from V and 5 bases from J, the gap between germline ends came to 8 bases. CDR3 sequence: CAWNGLTEAFF. CDR3 nucleotides: TGTGCCTGGAACGGGTTAACTGAAGCTTTCTTT.

This rearrangement joins TRBV5-1 to TRBJ2-5; 7 bases agree with TRBD2. This CDR3 comprises 14 residues. The V gene's germline CDR1 is SGHRS and CDR2 YFSETQ. Trimming removed 4 bases from V and 1 base from J; junction bases left unmatched: 4. The chain's CDR3 is CASSGGTTQETQYF. Written as DNA, the CDR3 is TGCGCCAGCAGCGGCGGGACTACCCAAGAGACCCAGTACTTC.

The chain carries TRBV12-5 and TRBJ1-2; 9 nucleotides align to TRBD1. Germline V gene lookup returns CDR1 LGHNT and CDR2 FRNRAP. This CDR3 spans 15 amino acids. J lost 4 bases, V lost 5 bases, and 8 bases had no gene match. The CDR3 protein is CASGITGGEGYGYTF. CDR3 DNA sequence: TGTGCTAGTGGTATCACAGGGGGCGAGGGCTATGGCTACACCTTC.

This chain links TRBV6-6 with TRBJ2-1, with TRBD2 as a possible D gene (5 bases). V was cut by 5 bases and J by 1 base, with 15 bases left in between. This CDR3 is built from 16 residues. Germline values: CDR1 MNHNY, CDR2 SVGAGI (reference sequence). CDR3 loop: CASSARLGGSYNEQFF. CDR3 in DNA: TGTGCCAGCAGTGCCCGGTTGGGCGGGTCCTACAATGAGCAGTTCTTC.

This chain links TRBV19 with TRBJ2-3; possible D gene TRBD2, 5 bases. Trimming removed 4 bases from V and 0 bases from J, with 8 bases in between. CDR3 length: 14 residues. Germline loops: CDR1 LNHDA, CDR2 SQIVND (reference sequence). CDR3 residues: CASSRGDSTDTQYF. DNA for the CDR3: TGTGCCAGTAGTAGGGGAGACAGCACAGATACGCAGTATTTT.